These T cell receptor beta chains were read from a single sample in a study of technical replicates of blood from a handful of donors. TCRdb's table, derived via immunoSEQ multiplex PCR, lists solely in-frame clones and lacks some. This sample has 65,000 to 95,000 clones, with about 94% found just once. Input material: T cells isolated from PBMCs. All receptors come from a human donor in good health. Both conserved end residues are part of each CDR3. The order of the fields is J gene, V gene, CDR3 protein.

>TRBJ2-1|TRBV4-3
CASSQDWAGGQNNEQFF
>TRBJ1-1|TRBV10-3
CAIADQNTEAFF
>TRBJ1-1|TRBV27
CASSANRDRNTEAFF
>TRBJ2-3|TRBV27
CASRRLTSGRTDTQYF
>TRBJ2-5|TRBV29-1
CSVDGQGKTQYF
>TRBJ2-3|TRBV27
CASSPRGSRRDIRTDTQYF
>TRBJ2-1|TRBV7-9
CASSYRDNEQFF
>TRBJ1-5|TRBV27
CASSLTGTQPQHF
>TRBJ1-5|TRBV28
CASSSVVLGQPQHF
>TRBJ1-2|TRBV5-1
CASSPRGGNYGYTF
>TRBJ2-7|TRBV5-1
CASSLTGSSYEQYF
>TRBJ2-1|TRBV6-5
CASSYSGTINGEQFF
>TRBJ2-7|TRBV7-9
CASSFTAGVTYEQYF
>TRBJ2-3|TRBV10-1
CASSEPGLVAGVWTDTQYF
>TRBJ2-7|TRBV2
CASSPGSYEQYF
>TRBJ2-1|TRBV4-1
CASTSGYYNEQFF
>TRBJ1-1|TRBV6-5
CASLGGLTEAFF
>TRBJ2-5|TRBV5-1
CASSQKTSGTVETQYF
>TRBJ1-2|TRBV4-2
CASSQDRGQGAGGYTF
>TRBJ2-1|TRBV10-3
CAITMTSGRDEQFF
>TRBJ2-1|TRBV14
CASNLLAGGNNEQFF
>TRBJ2-1|TRBV11-2
CASSQAPGGPYEQFF
>TRBJ1-1|TRBV6-5
CASSYSNSLRTEAFF
>TRBJ2-1|TRBV19
CASRARLVSYNEQFF
>TRBJ1-1|TRBV6-1
CASSAGTGAMNTEAFF
>TRBJ1-1|TRBV19
CASRGNTEAFF
>TRBJ2-1|TRBV29-1
CSVEILGKLAEQFF
>TRBJ1-5|TRBV29-1
CSVPSGTNSNQPQHF
>TRBJ1-1|TRBV19
CASKAQVMNTEAFF
>TRBJ2-7|TRBV4-3
CASSHGTGGDEQYF
>TRBJ2-2|TRBV19
CASNLGLNTGELFF
>TRBJ1-3|TRBV6-1
CASFSRGSGNTIYF
>TRBJ2-3|TRBV7-8
CASSFFTDTQYF
>TRBJ1-2|TRBV27
CASSLEHRSGGYTF
>TRBJ2-7|TRBV6-5
CASSFFGTGRYEQYF
>TRBJ1-2|TRBV6-5
CASSLDKIGYTF
>TRBJ1-2|TRBV28
CASSLGRGTTWRGYTF
>TRBJ2-7|TRBV6-1
CASSEDREYEQYF
>TRBJ2-1|TRBV2
CASMSSGTRTNNEQFF
>TRBJ1-2|TRBV2
CASSELVRTGVYGYTF
>TRBJ2-1|TRBV7-2
CASSLGPGVLGYEQFF
>TRBJ1-5|TRBV19
CASTYLTGMNQPQHF
>TRBJ1-2|TRBV5-1
CASSLGRMAGYGYTF
>TRBJ2-3|TRBV6-6
CASSYTADTQYF
>TRBJ2-7|TRBV7-6
CASSPQGFEQYF
>TRBJ2-3|TRBV19
CASSPGQGLRASTF
>TRBJ2-7|TRBV7-9
CASSFSRSIPEQYF
>TRBJ2-7|TRBV9
CASSVAGSGNYEQYF
>TRBJ2-7|TRBV9
CASSVGAGATEQYF
>TRBJ1-1|TRBV6-5
CASSNTGSYTEAFF
>TRBJ2-7|TRBV27
CASSGPGTGAYEQYF
>TRBJ2-3|TRBV27
CASSLFFSDTQYF